The following is a TCR beta chain sequence with its context. This CDR3 is built from 15 residues. This specimen comes from a study of shared clonotypes between healthy human individuals. Sequenced by immunoSEQ multiplex PCR; TCRdb stores in-frame clones only, minus some. This sample has under 1,900,000 clones, with about 98.5% found just once. V usage is TRBV21-1 and J usage is TRBJ2-7; the DNA was not compared with TRBD2, the D call given in the table. TRBV21-1 is recorded as a pseudogene. This clonotype was sampled from a man aged 25 to 40 in good health. The source material was naive CD4+ T cells sorted from blood. The subset denotes: CD45RA+ positively selected. In nucleotides, the CDR3 is TGTGCCAGCAGCAAAACCGGCGGGGGGCTCTGCGAGCAGTACTTC. The encoded protein is CASSKTGGGLCEQYF.